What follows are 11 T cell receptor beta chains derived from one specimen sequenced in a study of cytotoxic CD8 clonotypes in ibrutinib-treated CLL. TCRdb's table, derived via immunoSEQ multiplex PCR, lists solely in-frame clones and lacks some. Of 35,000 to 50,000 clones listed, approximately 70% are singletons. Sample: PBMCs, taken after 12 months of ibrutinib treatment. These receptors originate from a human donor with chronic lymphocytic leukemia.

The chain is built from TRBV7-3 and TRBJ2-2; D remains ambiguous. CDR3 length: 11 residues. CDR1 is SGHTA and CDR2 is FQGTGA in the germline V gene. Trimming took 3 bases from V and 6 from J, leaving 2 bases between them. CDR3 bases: TGTGCCAGCAGCTTGGCCGGGGAGCTGTTTTTT. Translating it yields CASSLAGELFF.

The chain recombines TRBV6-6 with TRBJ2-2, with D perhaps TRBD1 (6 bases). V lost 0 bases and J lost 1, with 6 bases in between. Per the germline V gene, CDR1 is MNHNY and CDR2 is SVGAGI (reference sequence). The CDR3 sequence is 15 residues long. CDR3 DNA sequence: TGTGCCAGCAGTTACTCCAGGGGGAACACCGGGGAGCTGTTTTTT. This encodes CASSYSRGNTGELFF.

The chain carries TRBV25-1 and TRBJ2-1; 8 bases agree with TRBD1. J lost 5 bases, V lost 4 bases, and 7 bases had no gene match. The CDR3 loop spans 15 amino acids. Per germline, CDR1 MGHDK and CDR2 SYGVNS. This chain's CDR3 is CASSGTGKGHNEQFF. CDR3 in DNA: TGTGCCAGCAGTGGGACAGGGAAAGGACACAATGAGCAGTTCTTC.

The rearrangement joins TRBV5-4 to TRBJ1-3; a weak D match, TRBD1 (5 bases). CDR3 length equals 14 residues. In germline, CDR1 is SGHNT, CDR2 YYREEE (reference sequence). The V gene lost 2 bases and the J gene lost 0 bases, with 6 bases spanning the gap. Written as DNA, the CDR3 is TGTGCCAGCAGCTTTGACAGCTCTGGAAACACCATATATTTT. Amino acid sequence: CASSFDSSGNTIYF. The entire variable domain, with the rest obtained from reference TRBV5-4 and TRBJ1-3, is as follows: ETGVTQSPTHLIKTRGQQVTLRCSSQSGHNTVSWYQQALGQGPQFIFQYYREEENGRGNFPPRFSGLQFPNYSSELNVNALELDDSALYLCASSFDSSGNTIYFGEGSWLTVV.

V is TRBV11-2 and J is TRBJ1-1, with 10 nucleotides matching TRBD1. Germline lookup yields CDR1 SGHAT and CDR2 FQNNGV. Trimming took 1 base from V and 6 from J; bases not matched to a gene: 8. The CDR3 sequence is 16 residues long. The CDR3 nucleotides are TGTGCCAGCAGCTTAGTCCTCGGACAGGGGGGCGCTGAAGCTTTCTTT. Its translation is CASSLVLGQGGAEAFF.

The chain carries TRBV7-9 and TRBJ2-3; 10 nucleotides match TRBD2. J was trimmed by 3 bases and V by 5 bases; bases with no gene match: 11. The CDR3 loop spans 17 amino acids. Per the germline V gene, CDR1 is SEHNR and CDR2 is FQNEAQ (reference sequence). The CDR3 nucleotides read TGTGCCAGCAGCCCCTGGGTAAAGCGGGAGGGGACAGATACGCAGTATTTT. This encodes CASSPWVKREGTDTQYF. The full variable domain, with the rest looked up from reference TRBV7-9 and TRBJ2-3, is DTGVSQNPRHKITKRGQNVTFRCDPISEHNRLYWYRQTLGQGPEFLTYFQNEAQLEKSRLLSDRFSAERPKGSFSTLEIQRTEQGDSAMYLCASSPWVKREGTDTQYFGPGTRLTVL.

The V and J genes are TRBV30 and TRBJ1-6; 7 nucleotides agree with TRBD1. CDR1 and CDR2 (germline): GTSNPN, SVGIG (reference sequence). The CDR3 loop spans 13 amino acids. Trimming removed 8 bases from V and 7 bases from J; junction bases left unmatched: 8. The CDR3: CAGQTGLNSPLHF. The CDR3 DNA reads TGTGCCGGACAGACAGGGTTAAATTCACCCCTCCACTTT.

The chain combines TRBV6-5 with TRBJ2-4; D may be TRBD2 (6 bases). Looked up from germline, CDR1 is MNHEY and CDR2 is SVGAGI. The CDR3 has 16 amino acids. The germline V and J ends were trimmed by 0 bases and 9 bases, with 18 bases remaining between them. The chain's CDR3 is CASSYSGTGVVGIQYF. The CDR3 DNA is TGTGCCAGCAGTTACTCCGGGACGGGAGTGGTGGGCATTCAGTACTTC.

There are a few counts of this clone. The CDR3 sequence: CAWSQGARGEKLFF. The CDR3 coding sequence is TGTGCCTGGAGTCAGGGGGCCAGAGGTGAAAAACTGTTTTTT. The chain carries TRBV30 and TRBJ1-4; TRBD1 matches 8 bases. Germline assignment: CDR1 GTSNPN and CDR2 SVGIG (reference sequence). The V gene end was trimmed by 2 bases and the J gene end by 7 bases; junction bases not matched to a gene: 6. CDR3 length: 14 residues. Full variable domain (remainder filled in from reference TRBV30 and TRBJ1-4): SQTIHQWPATLVQPVGSPLSLECTVEGTSNPNLYWYRQAAGRGLQLLFYSVGIGQISSEVPQNLSASRPQDRQFILSSKKLLLSDSGFYLCAWSQGARGEKLFFGSGTQLSVL.

CDR3 residues: CASTQVDRAEKLFF. The CDR3 region has the DNA TGTGCCAGCACTCAGGTGGATAGGGCTGAAAAACTGTTTTTT. The chain links TRBV6-6 to TRBJ1-4; D remains ambiguous. There are 14 residues in the CDR3. Deletions cut 7 bases from V and 7 bases from J, with 16 bases between. Germline V gene data show CDR1 as MNHNY and CDR2 as SVGAGI (reference sequence).

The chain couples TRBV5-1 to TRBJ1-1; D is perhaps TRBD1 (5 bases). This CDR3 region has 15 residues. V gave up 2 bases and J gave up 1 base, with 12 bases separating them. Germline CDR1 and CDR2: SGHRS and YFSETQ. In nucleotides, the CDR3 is TGCGCCAGCAGCTTAGCCTCAGGGAGGAACACTGAAGCTTTCTTT. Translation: CASSLASGRNTEAFF. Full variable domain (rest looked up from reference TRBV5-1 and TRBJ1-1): KAGVTQTPRYLIKTRGQQVTLSCSPISGHRSVSWYQQTPGQGLQFLFEYFSETQRNKGNFPGRFSGRQFSNSRSEMNVSTLELGDSALYLCASSLASGRNTEAFFGQGTRLTVV.